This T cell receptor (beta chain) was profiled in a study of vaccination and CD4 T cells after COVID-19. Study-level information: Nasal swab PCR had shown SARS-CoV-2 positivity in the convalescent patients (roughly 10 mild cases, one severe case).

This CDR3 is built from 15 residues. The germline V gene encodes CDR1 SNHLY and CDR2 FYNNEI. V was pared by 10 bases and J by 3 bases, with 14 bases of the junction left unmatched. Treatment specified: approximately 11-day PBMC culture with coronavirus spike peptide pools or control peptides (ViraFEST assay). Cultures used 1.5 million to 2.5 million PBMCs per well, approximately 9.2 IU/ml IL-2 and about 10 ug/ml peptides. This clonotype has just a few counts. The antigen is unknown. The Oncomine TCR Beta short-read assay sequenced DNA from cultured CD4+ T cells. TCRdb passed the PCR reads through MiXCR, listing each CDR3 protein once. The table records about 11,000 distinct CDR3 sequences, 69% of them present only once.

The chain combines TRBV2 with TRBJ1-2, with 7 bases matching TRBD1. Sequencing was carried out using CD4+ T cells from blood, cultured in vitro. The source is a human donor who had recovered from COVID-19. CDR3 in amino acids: CAIMEGTEEDYGYTF. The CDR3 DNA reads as TGTGCCATAATGGAAGGGACAGAAGAGGACTATGGCTACACCTTC.